This T cell receptor beta chain was documented in a study of T cell responses to AZD1222 COVID-19 vaccine (dated by TCRdb to the early 2020s). A note on the overall study: A total of more than 230 trial participants underwent TCR sequencing, of whom about 210 had received two doses of AZD1222 and about 25 had received two doses of the MenACWY control vaccine. Trial participants were enrolled by age into subgroups of 18-55, 56-69 and 70-plus years, and approximately 150, 30 and 60 TCR-sequenced participants, respectively, were included in these subgroups.

The CDR3 regions of human TCRbeta chains were analyzed by immunosequencing. In the source study's methods: TCRs in the repertoires were matched against a reference library of SARS-CoV-2-specific TCRs that had been generated with the MIRA antigen-specificity platform. Breadth meant the fraction of unique TCRs that were SARS-CoV-2-associated, whereas depth meant the fraction of total T cells that were SARS-CoV-2-associated. Each spike-specific TCR was assigned to its reactive spike region and to a CD4 or CD8 class using the MIRA data. Log10-transformed breadth and depth values were compared by one-way ANOVA with Sidak's multiple comparisons tests. TCRdb holds this immuneACCESS table with in-frame rearrangements only. Some clones are missing; in checked studies, unresolved V genes explain under half, and the rest has no known cause. V, J and clone size are those of that table, while D and trimming were read from the DNA. This sample holds about 60,000 clones; over 60% were observed only once. Less than 4.5% of the sample is in the top ten clones.

Study-level results and caveats: Conclusions about previously exposed vaccinees are limited, since just a handful of AZD1222 recipients were seropositive for SARS-CoV-2 at baseline. No day 14 peak-response samples were available, so repertoires were characterized only after the peak T cell response. Most participants were white British and females outnumbered males, and the authors suggested that clonal diversity may have been underestimated. The 56-69-year group was small, and its depth increase did not reach significance, likely because of low power. The vaccine-associated CD4 TCRs covered the entire spike protein, and the dominant responses fell in regions 160-218 and 743-854. Nearly half of unique spike-specific TCRs reportedly recognized epitopes outside regions mutated in the B.1.351 and B.1.1.7 variants. After two AZD1222 doses, spike-specific TCR breadth and depth were significantly higher than at day 0 and than in MenACWY recipients.

With respect to this clone: Its antigen remains undetermined. No quality values exist for individual bases; no much larger clone is one base distant.

Taken with the paper, the label for time point translates to: about 28 days (+/-7) after the second vaccine dose. AZD1222 recipients given second doses at about 4 weeks or at about 12 weeks were pooled, since spike-specific TCR depth and breadth were not found to differ between the two schedules. The vaccinee samples were drawn from two UK trials, COV001 and COV002, one of which was a single-blind randomized controlled phase 2/3 trial testing AZD1222 (ChAdOx1 nCoV-19) in healthy adults. For TCRbeta chain sequencing, PBMC samples from trial participants were taken at day 0 and at day 28 after the second dose. The CDR3 starts with the cysteine, ends with the phenylalanine, and has 14 residues. The read is trimmed to its CDR3 DNA, 42 bases read in frame from base 1. V and J are truncated by 2 bases and 3 bases respectively, leaving an intervening sequence of 8 bases. As encoded in the germline V gene, CDR1 is SGHTA while CDR2 is FQGNSA.

The rearranged chain carries TRBV7-2 and TRBJ1-3; perhaps TRBD1 is the D gene, with 6 bases matching. This receptor was taken from an adult who received the AZD1222 COVID-19 vaccine. Sample: peripheral blood, taken 28 days after the second AZD1222 dose. The DNA reads TGTGCCAGCAGCTTAAGGGACATTGGAAACACCATATATTTT. Its translation reads: CASSLRDIGNTIYF.